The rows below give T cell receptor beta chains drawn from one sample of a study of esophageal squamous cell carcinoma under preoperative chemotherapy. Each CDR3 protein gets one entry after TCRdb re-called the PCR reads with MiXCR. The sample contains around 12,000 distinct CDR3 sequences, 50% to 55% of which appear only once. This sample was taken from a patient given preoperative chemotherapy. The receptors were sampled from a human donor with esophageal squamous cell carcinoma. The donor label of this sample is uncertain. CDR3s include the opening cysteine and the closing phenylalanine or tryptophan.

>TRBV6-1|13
CASSVGTNYEQYF
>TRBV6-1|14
CASMASGHYKELFF
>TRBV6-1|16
CASSRSGSSGNQPQHF
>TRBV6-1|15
CASEIRDTSSYEQYF
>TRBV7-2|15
CASSAGDTAYNEQFF
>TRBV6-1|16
CASSEALLSGPYEQYF
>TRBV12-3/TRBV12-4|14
CASSLGLAGNEQFF
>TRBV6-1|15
CASSALEGVPYEQYF
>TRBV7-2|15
CASSFFLAGVGEQFF
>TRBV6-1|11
CASSDWETQYF
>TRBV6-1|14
CASRKRQDTDTQYF
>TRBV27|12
CASIGGEYEQYF
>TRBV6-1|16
CASSEARNRSYQPQHF
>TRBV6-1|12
CASTLETDEQFF
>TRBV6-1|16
CASRSGTSGSHHEQYF